The 26 T cell receptor beta chains presented below share a single source sample, sequenced in a study of T cell responses to AZD1222 COVID-19 vaccine. The data were produced by immunoSEQ multiplex PCR, yet TCRdb's version contains in-frame clones alone and is incomplete. The table has some 120,000 clones, approximately 90% seen once. The input for sequencing was peripheral blood, taken on day 0 of AZD1222 vaccination. These receptors were obtained from an adult in good health.

V and J are TRBV5-1 and TRBJ2-2, with 11 bases identical to TRBD2. Germline V gene lookup returns CDR1 SGHRS and CDR2 YFSETQ. CDR3 length: 17 residues. Germline trimming cut 4 bases from V and 6 bases from J; bases unmatched to any gene: 11. CDR3 DNA sequence: TGCGCCAGCAGCCCAACCCGACTAGCGGGGCCCGCCGGGGAGCTGTTTTTT. It yields the protein CASSPTRLAGPAGELFF.

The V call is TRBV4-2, the J call TRBJ2-3; unclear D gene. CDR1 and CDR2 from the germline V gene are LGHNA and YNFKEQ. The V end was cut by 1 base, the J end by 6 bases, with 11 bases between. This CDR3 contains 14 residues. DNA of the CDR3: TGTGCCAGCAGCCAAGTCCTCTCCAGGGATACGCAGTATTTT. Translating it yields CASSQVLSRDTQYF.

This clone was recorded only once. In DNA form, the CDR3 reads TGTGCCACCAGCAGTGAGGAACGAGGGGGTGAAAAACTGTTTTTT. Its translation is CATSSEERGGEKLFF. The chain combines TRBV15 with TRBJ1-4; a weak D match, TRBD1 (6 bases). The CDR3 has 15 amino acids. The germline V and J ends were trimmed by 3 bases and 7 bases, with 15 bases remaining between them. Looked up from germline, CDR1 is LNHNV and CDR2 is YYDKDF (reference sequence).

The rearrangement joins TRBV15 to TRBJ1-5; D unclear. Trimming pared 4 bases from V and 6 bases from J, leaving 10 bases between. From germline, CDR1 is LNHNV and CDR2 YYDKDF (reference sequence). The CDR3 covers 13 residues. DNA of the CDR3: TGTGCCACCAGCATATTTCGGGGTCAGCCCCAGCATTTT. This sequence encodes CATSIFRGQPQHF.

This rearrangement joins TRBV7-9 to TRBJ1-6, with a tentative D call TRBD1 (6 bases). V gave up 8 bases and J gave up 8 bases, with 10 bases separating them. Germline V gene data show CDR1 as SEHNR and CDR2 as FQNEAQ (reference sequence). This CDR3 spans 12 amino acids. The CDR3 DNA sequence: TGTGCCAGCGCTAACAGGGATTCACCCCTCCACTTT. Its translation: CASANRDSPLHF.

V usage is TRBV28 and J usage is TRBJ1-1; D ambiguous. Germline lookup yields CDR1 MDHEN and CDR2 SYDVKM. The CDR3 has 13 amino acids. Between the trimmed V and J ends, which lost 3 bases and 4 bases, there was a span of 9 bases. The CDR3 coding sequence is TGTGCCAGCAGTTTTGACCCACGCACTGAAGCTTTCTTT. It encodes CASSFDPRTEAFF.

The CDR3 bases are TGCAGTGCTAGTCCCCGGACCCGGGGGGGCCTCACAGATACGCAGTATTTT. Protein product: CSASPRTRGGLTDTQYF. This sequence joins TRBV20-1 and TRBJ2-3; 8 bases align to TRBD2. V was pared by 3 bases and J by 2 bases, with 13 bases of the junction left unmatched. The germline gives CDR1 DFQATT, CDR2 SNEGSKA (reference sequence). This CDR3 is built from 17 residues.

This sequence joins TRBV6-4 and TRBJ1-1; TRBD1 aligns across 7 bases. Unmatched junction bases numbered 4, after V lost 5 bases and J lost 1 base. Germline CDR1 reads MRHNA; CDR2 reads SNTAGT. The CDR3 has 14 amino acids. The CDR3 reads CASSPGQANTEAFF. CDR3 DNA sequence: TGTGCCAGCAGTCCCGGACAGGCGAACACTGAAGCTTTCTTT.

The chain couples TRBV7-2 to TRBJ1-3; D ambiguous. In germline, CDR1 is SGHTA, CDR2 FQGNSA. The CDR3 totals 16 residues. Trimming removed 1 base from V and 0 bases from J, with 10 bases in between. This CDR3 is CASSLGPPSSGNTIYF. CDR3 nucleotides: TGTGCCAGCAGCTTAGGACCACCGAGCTCTGGAAACACCATATATTTT.

This clone appeared once. This sequence joins TRBV7-2 and TRBJ2-7; 10 bases are a match to TRBD2. Per the germline V gene, CDR1 is SGHTA and CDR2 is FQGNSA. V lost 5 bases, J lost 6 bases, and 7 bases stayed unmatched. The CDR3 is made up of 14 amino acids. CDR3 loop: CASSVGTSASEQYF. The CDR3, as DNA: TGTGCCAGCAGCGTGGGGACTAGCGCAAGCGAGCAGTACTTC. Supplemented by reference TRBV7-2 and TRBJ2-7, the full variable domain reads GAGVSQSPSNKVTEKGKDVELRCDPISGHTALYWYRQSLGQGLEFLIYFQGNSAPDKSGLPSDRFSAERTGGSVSTLTIQRTQQEDSAVYLCASSVGTSASEQYFGPGTRLTVT.

The J gene is TRBJ1-3, the V gene TRBV19; D gene ambiguous. The CDR3 covers 14 residues. Germline CDR1 LNHDA, CDR2 SQIVND (reference sequence). The V end lost 10 bases, the J end lost 0 bases, and 13 bases lay between the germline ends. In nucleotides, the CDR3 is TGTGCCACACGATCAGGCGCCTCTGGAAACACCATATATTTT. Its protein product is CATRSGASGNTIYF.

The chain uses TRBV12-3 or TRBV12-4 and TRBJ2-7, with no clear D. V was shortened by 4 bases and J by 9 bases, with 13 bases between the two germline ends. There are 12 residues in the CDR3. In DNA, the CDR3 is TGTGCCAGCAGTTCTACGGCCTCGGGGCAGTACTTC. Translation gives CASSSTASGQYF.

This clone occurred a few times. As DNA, the CDR3 is TGCGCCAGCAGCCTAGCGGATCTCTCCTACAATGAGCAGTTCTTC. This translates into CASSLADLSYNEQFF. The V call is TRBV4-1, the J call TRBJ2-1; a possible D gene is TRBD2 (6 bases). This CDR3 has 15 residues. The V and J ends lost 4 bases and 0 bases respectively, with 10 bases between them. Germline V lookup: CDR1 MGHRA, CDR2 YSYEKL.

V and J are TRBV6-5 and TRBJ1-1; 11 bases line up with TRBD1. CDR3 length: 15 residues. The V gene's germline CDR1 is MNHEY and CDR2 SVGAGI. Trimming at V came to 2 bases and at J to 4 bases, leaving 3 bases not matched to a gene. This CDR3 is CASSYPGQGGTEAFF. Here the CDR3 DNA reads TGTGCCAGCAGTTACCCGGGACAGGGGGGCACTGAAGCTTTCTTT.

This chain links TRBV12-3 or TRBV12-4 with TRBJ1-1; D is ambiguous. Trimming pared 6 bases from V and 4 bases from J, leaving 9 bases between. The CDR3 is 12 residues long. In DNA, the CDR3 is TGTGCCAGCAGCTCCCAACCCACTGAAGCTTTCTTT. This encodes CASSSQPTEAFF.

J is TRBJ1-3 and V is TRBV10-1, with 8 bases aligning to TRBD1. This CDR3 has 15 amino acids. V was pared by 6 bases and J by 2 bases, with 6 bases of the junction left unmatched. From germline, CDR1 is WNHNN and CDR2 SYGVQD (reference sequence). The CDR3 is CASSANRGTGNTIYF. The CDR3 bases are TGCGCCAGCAGCGCGAACAGGGGGACTGGAAACACCATATATTTT.

The chain carries TRBV27 and TRBJ1-1; 7 nucleotides align to TRBD1. CDR3 length: 14 residues. With 5 bases clipped from V and 4 bases from J, the junction kept 7 bases outside the gene matches. In germline, CDR1 is MNHEY, CDR2 SMNVEV (reference sequence). CDR3 protein: CASSLTPGGTEAFF. CDR3 nucleotides: TGTGCCAGCAGTCTGACGCCAGGGGGCACTGAAGCTTTCTTT.

The V and J genes are TRBV6-2 or TRBV6-3 and TRBJ2-3; 12 bases agree with TRBD2. The CDR3 is 17 residues long. The germline gives CDR1 MNHEY, CDR2 SVGEGT. The J segment lost 5 bases and the V segment lost 2 bases, leaving 8 bases of the junction unmatched. The CDR3 DNA sequence: TGTGCCAGCAGTTACCGACTAGCGGGAGTGTTTGAAGATACGCAGTATTTT. Protein: CASSYRLAGVFEDTQYF.

The chain couples TRBV19 to TRBJ1-1, with no clear D. The ends were cut back, 5 bases at V and 1 base at J, with 14 bases in the middle. The CDR3 is 15 amino acids. Looked up from germline, CDR1 is LNHDA and CDR2 is SQIVND (reference sequence). The CDR3 nucleotides are TGTGCCAGTAGTCTCGACGGCACCCAGAACACTGAAGCTTTCTTT. This codes for CASSLDGTQNTEAFF.

A single count supports this clone. The chain is built from TRBV6-5 and TRBJ2-7; 12 bases line up with TRBD2. Germline V gene data show CDR1 as MNHEY and CDR2 as SVGAGI. The CDR3 consists of 14 residues. Unmatched junction bases numbered 9, after V lost 10 bases and J lost 5 bases. For the CDR3, the DNA is TGTGCCACGAGACTAGCGGGAGTTTCCCACGAGCAGTACTTC. This translates into CATRLAGVSHEQYF.

This clone was detected once. This chain joins TRBV24-1 and TRBJ2-5, with unresolved D. Per germline, CDR1 KGHDR and CDR2 SFDVKD. Trimming removed 2 bases at V and 5 bases at J, with 8 bases between. The CDR3 runs to 13 residues. CDR3: CATSDSLSETQYF. The DNA for the CDR3 is TGTGCCACCAGTGATTCACTGAGTGAGACCCAGTACTTC.

V usage is TRBV7-8 and J usage is TRBJ1-6; D not resolved. V gave up 4 bases and J gave up 8 bases, with 15 bases separating them. The CDR3 runs to 15 residues. The germline CDR1 and CDR2 sequences are SGHVS and FQNEAQ. Here the CDR3 reads CASSSPGRSDSPLHF. The DNA of the CDR3 is TGTGCCAGCAGCTCACCGGGCCGCTCGGATTCACCCCTCCACTTT.

This clone was detected once. The chain's CDR3 is CASSDPGQVIGELFF. In nucleotides, the CDR3 is TGCGCCAGCAGTGACCCGGGACAGGTGATTGGGGAGCTGTTTTTT. The chain links TRBV10-2 to TRBJ2-2; 8 bases match TRBD1. CDR1 and CDR2 from the germline V gene are WSHSY and SAAADI. The CDR3 totals 15 residues. V trimming: 3 bases; J trimming: 8 bases; junction bases outside the gene matches: 8.

The genes are TRBV5-1 and TRBJ1-4; no clear D. This CDR3 comprises 13 residues. Germline CDR1 reads SGHRS; CDR2 reads YFSETQ. Trimming took 1 base from V and 2 from J, leaving 3 bases between them. The CDR3 nucleotides are TGCGCCAGCAGCTTGAAGACTAATGAAAAACTGTTTTTT. It yields the protein CASSLKTNEKLFF.

This clone was recorded only once. The J gene is TRBJ1-5, the V gene TRBV7-2; 8 bases match TRBD1. Germline CDR1 reads SGHTA; CDR2 reads FQGNSA. The junction had 5 bases not matched to a gene; V was cut back by 0 bases and J by 4 bases. The CDR3 covers 16 residues. The CDR3 is CASSLAPRQGNQPQHF. The CDR3 DNA is TGTGCCAGCAGCTTAGCTCCCAGACAGGGGAATCAGCCCCAGCATTTT.

This chain uses TRBV9 with TRBJ2-1; D possibly corresponds to TRBD2 (7 bases). The CDR3 runs to 17 residues. V was pared by 3 bases and J by 0 bases, with 16 bases between. CDR1 SGDLS and CDR2 YYNGEE come from the germline V gene. The CDR3 DNA is TGTGCCAGCAGCGAAGTAAAGGGGGGGCTCTCCTACAATGAGCAGTTCTTC. As protein: CASSEVKGGLSYNEQFF.